This T cell receptor (beta chain) came from a study of T cells in Graves' hyperthyroidism and ophthalmopathy. The study excluded patients with uncontrolled infection, other autoimmune disease, pregnancy or lactation. The blood specimen was taken at initial hyperthyroidism diagnosis, before any ophthalmopathy symptoms. Using approximately 10 ml of fresh peripheral blood, PBMCs were prepared. Germline V CDR1 and CDR2: DFQATT, SNEGSKA (reference sequence). V lost 0 bases, J lost 0 bases, and 4 bases lay in between. CDR3 length equals 13 residues. Amplification yielded TCR beta CDR3 regions, with RNA transcripts as the source. The TCR CDR3 first-round RT-PCR relied on the HTBI primer set. TCRdb reprocessed the multiplex PCR reads with MiXCR, giving one entry per CDR3 protein. The repertoire holds some 250,000 distinct CDR3 sequences, 12% to 15% seen once, with roughly 31% in the top ten. This clonotype was observed many times.

This receptor was obtained from a woman between 50 and 59 years old with Graves' hyperthyroidism that later progressed to Graves' ophthalmopathy. The chain joins TRBV20-1 to TRBJ2-3; D is undetermined. The material sequenced was blood. The CDR3 is CSAREMSTDTQYF. For the CDR3, the DNA is TGCAGTGCTAGAGAAATGAGCACAGATACGCAGTATTTT.